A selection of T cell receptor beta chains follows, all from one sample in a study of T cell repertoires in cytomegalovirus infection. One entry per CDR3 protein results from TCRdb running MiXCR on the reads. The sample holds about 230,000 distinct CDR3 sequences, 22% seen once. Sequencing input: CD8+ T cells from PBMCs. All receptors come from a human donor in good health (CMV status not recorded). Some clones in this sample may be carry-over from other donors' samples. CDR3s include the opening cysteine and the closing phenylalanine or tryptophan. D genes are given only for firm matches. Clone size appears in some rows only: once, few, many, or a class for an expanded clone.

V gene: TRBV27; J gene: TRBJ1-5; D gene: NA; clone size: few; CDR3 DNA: TGTGCCAGCAGTCCGAGCTGGGGGGGGGATGGCAATCAGCCCCAGCATTTT; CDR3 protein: CASSPSWGGDGNQPQHF
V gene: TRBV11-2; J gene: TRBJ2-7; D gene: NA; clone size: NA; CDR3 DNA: TGTGCCAGCAGCTTGGAGGGCCCCTACGAGCAGTCCTTC; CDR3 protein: CASSLEGPYEQSF
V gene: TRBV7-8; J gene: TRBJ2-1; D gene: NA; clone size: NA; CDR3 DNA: TGTGTTACGAATGGACGTAGTAGCTCCTACAATGAGCAGTTCTTC; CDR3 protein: CVTNGRSSSYNEQFF
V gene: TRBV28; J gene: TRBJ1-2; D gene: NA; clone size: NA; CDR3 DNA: TGTGCCAGCAGTCCCCGGGGGGGGGGCGCGCGGTATGGCTACACCTTC; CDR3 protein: CASSPRGGGARYGYTF
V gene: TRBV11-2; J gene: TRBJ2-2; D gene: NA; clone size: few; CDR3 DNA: TGTGCCAGCACCTTTGATGGCGGGGAGCTGTTTTTT; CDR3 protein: CASTFDGGELFF
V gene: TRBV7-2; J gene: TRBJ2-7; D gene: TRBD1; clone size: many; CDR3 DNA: TGTGCCAGCAGCTCTCCGGGACAGGGATTCGACGAGCAGTACTTC; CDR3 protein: CASSSPGQGFDEQYF
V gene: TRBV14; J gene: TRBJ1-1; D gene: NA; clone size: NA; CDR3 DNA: TGTGCCAGCAGCCAAGGTCCAGGGGCTCACACTGAAGCTTTCTTT; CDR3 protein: CASSQGPGAHTEAFF
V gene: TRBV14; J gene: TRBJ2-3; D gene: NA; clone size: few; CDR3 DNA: TGTGCCAGCAGCCAATTCCGCACAGATACGCAGTATTTT; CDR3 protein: CASSQFRTDTQYF
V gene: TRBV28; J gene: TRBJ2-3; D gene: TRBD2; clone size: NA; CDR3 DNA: TGTGCCAGCAGACCACGGGAGGGGAGCACAGATACGCAGTATTTT; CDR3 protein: CASRPREGSTDTQYF
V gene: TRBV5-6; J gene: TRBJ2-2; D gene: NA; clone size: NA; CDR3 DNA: TGTGCCAGCAGTATTGACATAGGGTCAGGGGAGCTGTTTTTT; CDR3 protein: CASSIDIGSGELFF
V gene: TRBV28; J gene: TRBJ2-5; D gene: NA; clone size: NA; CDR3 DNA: TGTGCCAGCAGTTTAGAGGGGGGGCTAAGAGAGACCCAGTACTTC; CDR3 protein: CASSLEGGLRETQYF
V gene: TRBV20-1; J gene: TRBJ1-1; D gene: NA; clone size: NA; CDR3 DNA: TGCAGTGCCCTCCAGGACATCCGGAACACTGAAGCTTTCTTT; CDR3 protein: CSALQDIRNTEAFF
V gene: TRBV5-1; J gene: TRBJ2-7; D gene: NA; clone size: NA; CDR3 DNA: TGCGCCAGCAGCTTGGCCCCCTCTGGGGCGACCTACGAGCAGTACTTC; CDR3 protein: CASSLAPSGATYEQYF
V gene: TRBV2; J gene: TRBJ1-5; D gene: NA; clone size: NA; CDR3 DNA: TGTGCCAGCAGTACGACAGGAGGTAGCAATCAGCCCCAGCATTTT; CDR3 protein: CASSTTGGSNQPQHF
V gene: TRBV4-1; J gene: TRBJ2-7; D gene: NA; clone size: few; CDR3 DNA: TGCGCCAGCAGTCCATCAGGGCAGTCGGTCTCCTACGAGCAGTACTTC; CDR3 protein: CASSPSGQSVSYEQYF
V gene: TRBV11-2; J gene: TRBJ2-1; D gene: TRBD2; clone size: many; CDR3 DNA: TGTGCCAGCAACTCTCTCGGGGGGGAGAGTGGGACTAGCGGGGCTTCCTACAATGAGCAGTTCTTC; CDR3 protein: CASNSLGGESGTSGASYNEQFF
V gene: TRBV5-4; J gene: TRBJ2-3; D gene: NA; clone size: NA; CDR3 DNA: TGTGCCAGCAGCTTGAGCCACGGAGGATCCACAGATACGCAGTATTTT; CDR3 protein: CASSLSHGGSTDTQYF
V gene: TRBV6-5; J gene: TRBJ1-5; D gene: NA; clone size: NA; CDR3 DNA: TGTGCCAGCAGTTTCGGGGCCCAGCAGCCCCAGCATTTT; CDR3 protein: CASSFGAQQPQHF
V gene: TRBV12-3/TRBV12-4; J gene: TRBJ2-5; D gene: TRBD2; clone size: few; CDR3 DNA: TGTGCCAGCAGCCTAGCGGGGGGTGGAGAGACCCAGTACTTC; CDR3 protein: CASSLAGGGETQYF
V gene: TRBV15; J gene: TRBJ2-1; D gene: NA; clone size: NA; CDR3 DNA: TGTGCCACCAGCCGGAGGACGGCCTCGGATGAGCAGTTCTTC; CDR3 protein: CATSRRTASDEQFF
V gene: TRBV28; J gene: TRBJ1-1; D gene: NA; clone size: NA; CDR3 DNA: TGTGCCAGCAGTTTAATCGTAAGGTCTGAAGCTTTCTTT; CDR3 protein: CASSLIVRSEAFF
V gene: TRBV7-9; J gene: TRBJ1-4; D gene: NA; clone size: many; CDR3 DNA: TGTGCCAGCAGCTTCGCACCTACTAATGAAAAACTGTTTTTT; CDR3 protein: CASSFAPTNEKLFF
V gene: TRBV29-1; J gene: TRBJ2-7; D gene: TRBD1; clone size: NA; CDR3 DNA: TGCAGCGTTCGAAGCTGGGACAGGGTGTCCTACGAGCAGTACTTC; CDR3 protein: CSVRSWDRVSYEQYF
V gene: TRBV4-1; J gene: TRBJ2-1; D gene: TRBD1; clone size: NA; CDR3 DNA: TGCGCCAGCAGCCAAGATCATAGGGACAGGGTGTTTAATGAGCAGTTCTTC; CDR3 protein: CASSQDHRDRVFNEQFF
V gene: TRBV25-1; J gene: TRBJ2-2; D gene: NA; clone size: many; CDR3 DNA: TGTGCCAGCAGTGCGACGACCGGAACCGGGGAGCTGTTTTTT; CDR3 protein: CASSATTGTGELFF
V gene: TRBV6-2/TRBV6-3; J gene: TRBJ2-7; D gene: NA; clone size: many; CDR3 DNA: TGTGCCAGCAGTTACTCGGCTCAGGGAAGCGTATGGGAGCAGTACTTC; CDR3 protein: CASSYSAQGSVWEQYF